The clone carrying this T cell receptor beta chain was recorded only once. The source of the sample is a study of blood T cell repertoires in COVID-19. On the study more broadly: Samples of COVID-19 (acute and convalescent) were obtained from the United States, Italy and Spain. The cDNA or gDNA used as material had been derived from T cells, B-cell-depleted T cells, or PBMCs.

As processed by the authors: It was from reference gene primer amplification that nucleated cell counts were estimated. Only in-frame clones appear in the TCRdb table, and some are missing; sequencing was by immunoSEQ multiplex PCR. V, J and clone size were drawn from that table, and D and trimming were deduced from the DNA. The table includes about 170,000 clones, 83% detected once. Losses at the gene ends were 8 bases for V and 5 bases for J; bases not matched to a gene: 8. Germline CDR1 is MNHEY and CDR2 is SVGAGI. The CDR3 covers 14 residues. The specimen was peripheral blood. This clonotype was sampled from a woman older than 75 with acute or convalescent COVID-19. The gene calls are TRBV6-5 and TRBJ2-1, with 8 bases that match TRBD2. This chain's CDR3 is CASGGLAFNNEQFF. In DNA form, the CDR3 reads TGTGCCAGCGGAGGACTAGCATTTAACAATGAGCAGTTCTTC.